These T cell receptor beta chains were read from a single sample in a study of blood T cell repertoires in COVID-19. Profiled with immunoSEQ multiplex PCR; TCRdb holds only in-frame clones, not every one. The sample comprises some 96,000 clones, approximately 86% of which are singletons, and 5% rests with the top ten. The specimen was peripheral blood. The receptors stem from a human donor in a cohort sampled during active COVID-19. CDR3s include the opening cysteine and the closing phenylalanine or tryptophan. Fields, in order: D gene, V gene, J gene, clone size, CDR3 DNA, CDR3 protein. D genes are given only for firm matches. A clone size is listed for some rows: how often the clone was seen (once, few, many), or a class if it is expanded.

d_call: TRBD2
v_call: TRBV28
j_call: TRBJ2-1
clone_size: NA
cdr3_nt: TGTGCCAGCAGTCCCGCGACGAGCGGGAGGGCACGCGAGCAGTTCTTC
cdr3_aa: CASSPATSGRAREQFF

d_call: TRBD2
v_call: TRBV6-5
j_call: TRBJ2-7
clone_size: NA
cdr3_nt: TGTGCCAGCAGGATGACTAGCGGGAGTGCCTACGAGCAGTACTTC
cdr3_aa: CASRMTSGSAYEQYF

d_call: TRBD1
v_call: TRBV5-1
j_call: TRBJ2-1
clone_size: NA
cdr3_nt: TGCGCCAGCAGCCCTGTTGGACAGGGAAGGTTCTTC
cdr3_aa: CASSPVGQGRFF

d_call: NA
v_call: TRBV2
j_call: TRBJ1-4
clone_size: NA
cdr3_nt: TGTGCCAGCAGTGAAGGGCCCAGGGCTGAAAAACTGTTTTTT
cdr3_aa: CASSEGPRAEKLFF

d_call: NA
v_call: TRBV4-3
j_call: TRBJ2-7
clone_size: NA
cdr3_nt: TGCGCCAGCAGCCACCGGGAGCGCGAGCAGTACTTC
cdr3_aa: CASSHREREQYF

d_call: NA
v_call: TRBV3-1/TRBV3-2
j_call: TRBJ2-1
clone_size: NA
cdr3_nt: TGTGCCAGCAGCCAACCGGGTCCCACCGCATCCTACAATGAGCAGTTCTTC
cdr3_aa: CASSQPGPTASYNEQFF

d_call: TRBD1
v_call: TRBV11-1
j_call: TRBJ2-2
clone_size: NA
cdr3_nt: TGTGCCAGCCGACCGGGACAGGGCACCGGGGAGCTGTTTTTT
cdr3_aa: CASRPGQGTGELFF

d_call: NA
v_call: TRBV4-1
j_call: TRBJ2-3
clone_size: NA
cdr3_nt: TGCGCCAGCAGCCAAATAAGCGGGCCAGATACGCAGTATTTT
cdr3_aa: CASSQISGPDTQYF

d_call: TRBD1
v_call: TRBV19
j_call: TRBJ2-7
clone_size: NA
cdr3_nt: TGTGCCAGTAGTCCCCTAATGGGGACAGGGCTTAGCTCCTACGAGCAGTACTTC
cdr3_aa: CASSPLMGTGLSSYEQYF

d_call: TRBD1
v_call: TRBV7-9
j_call: TRBJ1-4
clone_size: NA
cdr3_nt: TGTGCCAGCAGCTCCGGGACAGGGGCGCCTTCCGGTGAAAAACTGTTTTTT
cdr3_aa: CASSSGTGAPSGEKLFF

d_call: NA
v_call: TRBV4-1
j_call: TRBJ2-2
clone_size: NA
cdr3_nt: TGCGCCAGCAGCCCCAGGGGTAGGGACACCGGGGAGCTGTTTTTT
cdr3_aa: CASSPRGRDTGELFF

d_call: TRBD2
v_call: TRBV19
j_call: TRBJ2-1
clone_size: once
cdr3_nt: TGTGCCAGTATGGGCCCGGGGGGTCTCAATGAGCAGTTCTTC
cdr3_aa: CASMGPGGLNEQFF

d_call: TRBD1
v_call: TRBV9
j_call: TRBJ1-1
clone_size: NA
cdr3_nt: TGTGCCAGCAGCTTCCAGACAGGGGTGAACACTGAAGCTTTCTTT
cdr3_aa: CASSFQTGVNTEAFF

d_call: NA
v_call: TRBV4-2
j_call: TRBJ1-2
clone_size: NA
cdr3_nt: TGTGCCAGCAGCCAAGATATGGGCGCCCTCGTGGCCGGCTACACCTTC
cdr3_aa: CASSQDMGALVAGYTF

d_call: TRBD2
v_call: TRBV9
j_call: TRBJ2-3
clone_size: NA
cdr3_nt: TGTGCCAGCAGCGTAACCGGGGGGACTAGCGGGAGTCGTAGGGGCACAGATACGCAGTATTTT
cdr3_aa: CASSVTGGTSGSRRGTDTQYF

d_call: TRBD2
v_call: TRBV7-2
j_call: TRBJ2-5
clone_size: NA
cdr3_nt: TGTGCCAGCAGCAACGTGTTTGCGGGAGGAGAGACCCAGTACTTC
cdr3_aa: CASSNVFAGGETQYF

d_call: NA
v_call: TRBV6-5
j_call: TRBJ1-5
clone_size: NA
cdr3_nt: TGTGCCAGCGAAGCTAACGCCTATCAGCCCCAGCATTTT
cdr3_aa: CASEANAYQPQHF

d_call: TRBD2
v_call: TRBV7-2
j_call: TRBJ2-3
clone_size: NA
cdr3_nt: TGTGCCAGCAGCCCGGCGGGGCTAGCGGGATTCGCAGATACGCAGTATTTT
cdr3_aa: CASSPAGLAGFADTQYF

d_call: NA
v_call: TRBV27
j_call: TRBJ2-5
clone_size: once
cdr3_nt: TGTGCCAGCAGTGGGGTGCGGGGTCGAGAGACCCAGTACTTC
cdr3_aa: CASSGVRGRETQYF

d_call: NA
v_call: TRBV6-1
j_call: TRBJ1-5
clone_size: NA
cdr3_nt: TGTGCCAGCAGTGAACCAGGGAATCAGCCCCAGCATTTT
cdr3_aa: CASSEPGNQPQHF

d_call: TRBD1
v_call: TRBV7-6
j_call: TRBJ1-2
clone_size: NA
cdr3_nt: TGTGCCAGCAGCCCGAGGACAGGAGGGGACTATGGCTACACCTTC
cdr3_aa: CASSPRTGGDYGYTF

d_call: NA
v_call: TRBV4-1
j_call: TRBJ2-3
clone_size: NA
cdr3_nt: TGCGCCAGCAGCCAGGAGGGGACAGTTAGCACAGATACGCAGTATTTT
cdr3_aa: CASSQEGTVSTDTQYF

d_call: TRBD1
v_call: TRBV6-5
j_call: TRBJ1-1
clone_size: few
cdr3_nt: TGTGCCAGCAGTTACGGGACAGGGTTTGAAGCTTTCTTT
cdr3_aa: CASSYGTGFEAFF

d_call: TRBD1
v_call: TRBV18
j_call: TRBJ1-2
clone_size: NA
cdr3_nt: TGTGCCGGCTCTCAGACAGGGGGCAATAACTATGGCTACACCTTC
cdr3_aa: CAGSQTGGNNYGYTF

d_call: NA
v_call: TRBV21-1
j_call: TRBJ1-6
clone_size: NA
cdr3_nt: TGTGCCAGCAGCAAAGTCGATAGGGGTGTCAGGCTGACCTATAATTCACCCCTCCACTTT
cdr3_aa: CASSKVDRGVRLTYNSPLHF

d_call: NA
v_call: TRBV25-1
j_call: TRBJ2-2
clone_size: NA
cdr3_nt: TGTGCCAGCAGTACACAGGGTTCGGGCGGGGAGCTGTTTTTT
cdr3_aa: CASSTQGSGGELFF

d_call: NA
v_call: TRBV27
j_call: TRBJ1-1
clone_size: NA
cdr3_nt: TGTGCCAGCAGTTCCCGGACGGGTAGCGCTGAAGCTTTCTTT
cdr3_aa: CASSSRTGSAEAFF

d_call: TRBD2
v_call: TRBV10-1
j_call: TRBJ2-7
clone_size: NA
cdr3_nt: TGCGCCAGCAGTGACCGGGGGGGCTACGAGCAGTACTTC
cdr3_aa: CASSDRGGYEQYF

d_call: NA
v_call: TRBV3-1/TRBV3-2
j_call: TRBJ2-7
clone_size: NA
cdr3_nt: TGTGCCAGCAGCCAATTCCGGGACTCATACGAGCAGTACTTC
cdr3_aa: CASSQFRDSYEQYF

d_call: TRBD1
v_call: TRBV7-8
j_call: TRBJ2-5
clone_size: NA
cdr3_nt: TGTGCCAGCAGCTTGGGACAGGGGTTGGAGACCCAGTACTTC
cdr3_aa: CASSLGQGLETQYF

d_call: TRBD1
v_call: TRBV7-9
j_call: TRBJ1-4
clone_size: NA
cdr3_nt: TGTGCCAGCAGCCCCGGACAGGCCAATGAAAAACTGTTTTTT
cdr3_aa: CASSPGQANEKLFF

d_call: NA
v_call: TRBV18
j_call: TRBJ2-5
clone_size: NA
cdr3_nt: TGTGCCAGCTCACCACGGAGCCAAGCAGGGCGGGAGACCCAGTACTTC
cdr3_aa: CASSPRSQAGRETQYF

d_call: TRBD1
v_call: TRBV25-1
j_call: TRBJ2-7
clone_size: NA
cdr3_nt: TGTGCCAGCAGCCCTCAGGGGGCCTACGAGCAGTACTTC
cdr3_aa: CASSPQGAYEQYF

d_call: NA
v_call: TRBV4-1
j_call: TRBJ2-5
clone_size: NA
cdr3_nt: TGCGCCAGCAGCCGTGACCGGAGCCCGCAAGAGACCCAGTACTTC
cdr3_aa: CASSRDRSPQETQYF

d_call: TRBD1
v_call: TRBV5-1
j_call: TRBJ2-7
clone_size: NA
cdr3_nt: TGCGCCAGCAGCTTGGGGACAGGGCCCTACGAGCAGTACTTC
cdr3_aa: CASSLGTGPYEQYF

d_call: NA
v_call: TRBV5-1
j_call: TRBJ1-1
clone_size: few
cdr3_nt: TGCGCCAGCAGCACCGGGGGGGCCACTGAAGCTTTCTTT
cdr3_aa: CASSTGGATEAFF

d_call: TRBD1
v_call: TRBV2
j_call: TRBJ1-2
clone_size: NA
cdr3_nt: TGTGCCAGCATAGGGCTGACAGGGAGTGGCTACACCTTC
cdr3_aa: CASIGLTGSGYTF

d_call: NA
v_call: TRBV5-5
j_call: TRBJ2-1
clone_size: NA
cdr3_nt: TGTGCCAGCAGCTTGGGGGAGCTCCCCTCCTACAATGAGCAGTTCTTC
cdr3_aa: CASSLGELPSYNEQFF

d_call: TRBD1
v_call: TRBV6-5
j_call: TRBJ2-5
clone_size: NA
cdr3_nt: TGTGCCAGCAGTCGGACAGGGGGCCAAGAGACCCAGTACTTC
cdr3_aa: CASSRTGGQETQYF

d_call: NA
v_call: TRBV4-2
j_call: TRBJ1-6
clone_size: NA
cdr3_nt: TGTGCCAGCAGCCAAGACACATTTCGGGACTCCTATAATTCACCCCTCCACTTT
cdr3_aa: CASSQDTFRDSYNSPLHF

d_call: NA
v_call: TRBV3-1/TRBV3-2
j_call: TRBJ2-1
clone_size: NA
cdr3_nt: TGTGCCAGCAGCCAAGTGCGGCGGGCGGCATGGGGGCAGTTCTTC
cdr3_aa: CASSQVRRAAWGQFF

d_call: NA
v_call: TRBV6-6
j_call: TRBJ1-2
clone_size: NA
cdr3_nt: TGTGCCAGCTCCTATCCGGGAATATTCTATGGCTACACCTTC
cdr3_aa: CASSYPGIFYGYTF

d_call: NA
v_call: TRBV2
j_call: TRBJ2-2
clone_size: NA
cdr3_nt: TGTGCCAGCCACTCCCCCGGTGCGCTAGACACCGGGGAGCTGTTTTTT
cdr3_aa: CASHSPGALDTGELFF

d_call: NA
v_call: TRBV24-1
j_call: TRBJ1-4
clone_size: once
cdr3_nt: TGTGCCACCAGTGACGGGTCTTTCAATGAAAAACTGTTTTTT
cdr3_aa: CATSDGSFNEKLFF

d_call: TRBD2
v_call: TRBV12-5
j_call: TRBJ2-4
clone_size: NA
cdr3_nt: TGTGCTAGTGGTTTGGGACTAGCGGGAGCCAAAAACATTCAGTACTTC
cdr3_aa: CASGLGLAGAKNIQYF

d_call: TRBD1
v_call: TRBV18
j_call: TRBJ2-7
clone_size: NA
cdr3_nt: TGTGCCAGCTCACTCTACTCAGGGGGAACCTACGAGCAGTACTTC
cdr3_aa: CASSLYSGGTYEQYF

d_call: TRBD1
v_call: TRBV30
j_call: TRBJ2-7
clone_size: medium-sized
cdr3_nt: TGTGCCTGGGACAGGGACCTTACCTACGAGCAGTACTTC
cdr3_aa: CAWDRDLTYEQYF

d_call: TRBD1
v_call: TRBV30
j_call: TRBJ1-5
clone_size: NA
cdr3_nt: TGTGCCCAAGACAGGGTAGGTCAGCCCCAGCATTTT
cdr3_aa: CAQDRVGQPQHF

d_call: TRBD2
v_call: TRBV11-2
j_call: TRBJ2-1
clone_size: NA
cdr3_nt: TGTGCCAGCAGCTTTTTGACTAGCGGACGCTACAATGAGCAGTTCTTC
cdr3_aa: CASSFLTSGRYNEQFF

d_call: NA
v_call: TRBV7-6
j_call: TRBJ2-3
clone_size: NA
cdr3_nt: TGTGCCAGCAGCTTTGGAGCGGAAGATACGCAGTATTTT
cdr3_aa: CASSFGAEDTQYF

d_call: TRBD1
v_call: TRBV6-1
j_call: TRBJ2-2
clone_size: NA
cdr3_nt: TGTGCCAGCAGTGAGTCCGGGACAGGGATCCCCGGGGAGCTGTTTTTT
cdr3_aa: CASSESGTGIPGELFF

d_call: TRBD1
v_call: TRBV19
j_call: TRBJ1-5
clone_size: NA
cdr3_nt: TGTGCCAGTAGTATGAACAGGGGGTTCGCATATAGCAATCAGCCCCAGCATTTT
cdr3_aa: CASSMNRGFAYSNQPQHF

d_call: NA
v_call: TRBV6-6
j_call: TRBJ1-1
clone_size: NA
cdr3_nt: TGTGCCAGCATGGTCAGGGCCACTGAAGCTTTCTTT
cdr3_aa: CASMVRATEAFF

d_call: TRBD1
v_call: TRBV27
j_call: TRBJ1-5
clone_size: NA
cdr3_nt: TGTGCCAGCAGGCACAGGGGACGTGAAGTCAATCAGCCCCAGCATTTT
cdr3_aa: CASRHRGREVNQPQHF

d_call: NA
v_call: TRBV7-2
j_call: TRBJ1-2
clone_size: NA
cdr3_nt: TGTGCCAGCAGCAGTGGGGGGAACAACTATGGCTACACCTTC
cdr3_aa: CASSSGGNNYGYTF